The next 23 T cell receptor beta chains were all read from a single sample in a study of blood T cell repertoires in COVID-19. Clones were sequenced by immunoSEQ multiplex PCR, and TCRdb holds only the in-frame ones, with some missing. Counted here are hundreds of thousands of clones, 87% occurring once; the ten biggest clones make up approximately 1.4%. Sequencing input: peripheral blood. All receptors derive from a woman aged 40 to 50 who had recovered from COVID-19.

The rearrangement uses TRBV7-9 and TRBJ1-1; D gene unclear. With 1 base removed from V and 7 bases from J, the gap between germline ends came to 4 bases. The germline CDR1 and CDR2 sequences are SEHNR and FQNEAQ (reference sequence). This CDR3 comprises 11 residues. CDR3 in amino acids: CASSLDSEAFF. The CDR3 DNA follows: TGTGCCAGCAGCTTAGACAGTGAAGCTTTCTTT.

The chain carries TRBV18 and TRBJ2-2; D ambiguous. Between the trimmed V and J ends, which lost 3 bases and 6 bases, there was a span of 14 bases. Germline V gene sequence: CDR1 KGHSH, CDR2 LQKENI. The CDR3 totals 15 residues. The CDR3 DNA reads TGTGCCAGCTCACCCGACCTAGGAGATGCCGGGGAGCTGTTTTTT. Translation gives CASSPDLGDAGELFF.

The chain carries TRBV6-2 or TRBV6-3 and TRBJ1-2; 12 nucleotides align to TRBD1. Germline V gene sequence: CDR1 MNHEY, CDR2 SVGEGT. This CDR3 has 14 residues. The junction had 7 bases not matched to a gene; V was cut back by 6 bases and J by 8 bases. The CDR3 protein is CASSLRDRGQGYTF. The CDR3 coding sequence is TGTGCCAGCAGCCTCCGGGACAGGGGGCAGGGCTACACCTTC.

This CDR3 is CSAALSGGETQYF. The CDR3 DNA reads TGCAGCGCCGCCCTGAGCGGGGGGGAGACCCAGTACTTC. The chain employs TRBV29-1 and TRBJ2-5; 9 nucleotides line up with TRBD2. Trimming removed 7 bases from V and 5 bases from J; junction bases left unmatched: 8. CDR3 length equals 13 residues. Germline CDR1 and CDR2: SQVTM and ANQGSEA.

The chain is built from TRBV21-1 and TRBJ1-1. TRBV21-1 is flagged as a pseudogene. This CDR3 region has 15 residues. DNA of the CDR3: TGTGCCAGCAGCAAAGGGAGAGGTTTGAACACTGAAGCTTTCTTT. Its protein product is CASSKGRGLNTEAFF.

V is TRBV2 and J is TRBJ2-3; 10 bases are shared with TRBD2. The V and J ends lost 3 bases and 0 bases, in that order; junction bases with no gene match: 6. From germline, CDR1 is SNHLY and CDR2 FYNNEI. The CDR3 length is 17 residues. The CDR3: CASSDQRGGASTDTQYF. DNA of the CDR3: TGTGCCAGCAGTGACCAGCGGGGGGGCGCTAGCACAGATACGCAGTATTTT.

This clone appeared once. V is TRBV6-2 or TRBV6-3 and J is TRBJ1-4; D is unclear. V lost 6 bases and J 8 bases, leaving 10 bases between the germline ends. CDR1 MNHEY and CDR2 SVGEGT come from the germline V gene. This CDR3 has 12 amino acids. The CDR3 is CASSQPGEKLFF. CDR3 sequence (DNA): TGTGCCAGCAGCCAGCCCGGGGAAAAACTGTTTTTT.

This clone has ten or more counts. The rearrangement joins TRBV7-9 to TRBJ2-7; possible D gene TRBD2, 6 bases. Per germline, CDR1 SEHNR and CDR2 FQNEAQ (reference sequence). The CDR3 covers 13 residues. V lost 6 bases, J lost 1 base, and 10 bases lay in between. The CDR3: CASSRRESYEQYF. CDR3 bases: TGTGCCAGCAGTCGCCGGGAGTCCTACGAGCAGTACTTC.

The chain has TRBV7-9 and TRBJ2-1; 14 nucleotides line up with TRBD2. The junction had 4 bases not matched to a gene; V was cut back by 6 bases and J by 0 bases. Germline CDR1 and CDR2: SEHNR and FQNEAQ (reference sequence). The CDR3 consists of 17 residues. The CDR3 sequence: CASRGTSGGSSYNEQFF. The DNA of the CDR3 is TGTGCCAGCAGGGGGACTAGCGGGGGTAGCTCCTACAATGAGCAGTTCTTC. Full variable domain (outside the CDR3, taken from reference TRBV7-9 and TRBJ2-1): DTGVSQNPRHKITKRGQNVTFRCDPISEHNRLYWYRQTLGQGPEFLTYFQNEAQLEKSRLLSDRFSAERPKGSFSTLEIQRTEQGDSAMYLCASRGTSGGSSYNEQFFGPGTRLTVL.

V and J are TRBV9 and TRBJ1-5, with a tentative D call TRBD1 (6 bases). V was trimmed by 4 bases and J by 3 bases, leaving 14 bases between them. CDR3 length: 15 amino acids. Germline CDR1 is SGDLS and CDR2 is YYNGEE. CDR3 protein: CASSFSQGLNQPQHF. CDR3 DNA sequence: TGTGCCAGCAGCTTCTCGCAGGGGCTCAATCAGCCCCAGCATTTT.

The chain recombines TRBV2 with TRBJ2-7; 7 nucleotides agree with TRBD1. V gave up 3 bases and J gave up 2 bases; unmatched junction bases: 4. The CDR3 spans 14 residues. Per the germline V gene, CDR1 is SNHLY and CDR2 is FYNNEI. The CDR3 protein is CASSDGTVPYEQYF. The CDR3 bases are TGTGCCAGCAGTGACGGGACAGTCCCCTACGAGCAGTACTTC.

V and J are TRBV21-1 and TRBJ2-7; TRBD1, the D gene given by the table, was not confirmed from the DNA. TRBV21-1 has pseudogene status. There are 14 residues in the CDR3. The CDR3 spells CASSRSRAPYEQYF. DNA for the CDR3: TGTGCCAGCAGCAGATCCAGGGCTCCCTACGAGCAGTACTTC.

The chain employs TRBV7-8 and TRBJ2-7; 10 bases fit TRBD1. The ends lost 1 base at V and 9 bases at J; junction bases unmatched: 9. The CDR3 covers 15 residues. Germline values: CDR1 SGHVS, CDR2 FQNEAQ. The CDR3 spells CASSLGAGQGILQYF. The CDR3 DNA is TGTGCCAGCAGCTTAGGGGCGGGACAGGGGATCTTGCAGTACTTC.

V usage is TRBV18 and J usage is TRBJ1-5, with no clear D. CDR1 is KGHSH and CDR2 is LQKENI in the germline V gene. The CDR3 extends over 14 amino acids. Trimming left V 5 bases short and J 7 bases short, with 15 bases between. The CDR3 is CASSESLVAQPQHF. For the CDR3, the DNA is TGTGCCAGCTCAGAATCTCTCGTGGCCCAGCCCCAGCATTTT.

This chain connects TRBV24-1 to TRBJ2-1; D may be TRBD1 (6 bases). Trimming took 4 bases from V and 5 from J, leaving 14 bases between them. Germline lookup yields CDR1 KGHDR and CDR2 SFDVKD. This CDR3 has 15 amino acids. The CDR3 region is CATSDPMAGDNEQFF. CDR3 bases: TGTGCCACCAGTGACCCGATGGCAGGGGACAATGAGCAGTTCTTC.

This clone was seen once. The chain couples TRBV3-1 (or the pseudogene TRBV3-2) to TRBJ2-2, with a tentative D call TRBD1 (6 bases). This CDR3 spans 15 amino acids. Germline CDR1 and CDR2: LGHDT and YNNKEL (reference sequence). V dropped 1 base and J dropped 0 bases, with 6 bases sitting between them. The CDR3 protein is CASSQGTANTGELFF. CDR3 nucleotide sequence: TGTGCCAGCAGCCAAGGGACAGCGAACACCGGGGAGCTGTTTTTT.

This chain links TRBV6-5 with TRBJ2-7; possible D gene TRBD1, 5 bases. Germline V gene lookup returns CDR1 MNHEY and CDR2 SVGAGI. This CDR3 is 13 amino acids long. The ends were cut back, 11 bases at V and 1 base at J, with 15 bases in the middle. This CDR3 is CAAVAPGSYEQYF. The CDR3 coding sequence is TGTGCCGCTGTAGCCCCAGGGTCCTACGAGCAGTACTTC.

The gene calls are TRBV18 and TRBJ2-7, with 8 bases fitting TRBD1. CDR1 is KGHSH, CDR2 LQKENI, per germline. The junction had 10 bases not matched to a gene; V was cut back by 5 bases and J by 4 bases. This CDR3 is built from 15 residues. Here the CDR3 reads CASSMYRGRTYEQYF. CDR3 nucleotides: TGTGCCAGCTCAATGTACAGGGGGAGGACTTACGAGCAGTACTTC.

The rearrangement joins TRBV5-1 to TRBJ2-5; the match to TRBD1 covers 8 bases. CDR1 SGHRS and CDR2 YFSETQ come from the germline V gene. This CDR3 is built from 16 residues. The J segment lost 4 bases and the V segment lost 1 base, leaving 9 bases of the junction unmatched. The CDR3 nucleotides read TGCGCCAGCAGCTTGACGGGGATCGACAGGGGAGAGACCCAGTACTTC. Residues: CASSLTGIDRGETQYF.

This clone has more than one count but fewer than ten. The CDR3 sequence: CASSYLGGNTEAFF. The CDR3, as DNA: TGTGCCAGCAGTTACCTCGGGGGGAACACTGAAGCTTTCTTT. The chain joins TRBV7-9 to TRBJ1-1; TRBD1 is a possible D gene (5 bases). Germline values: CDR1 SEHNR, CDR2 FQNEAQ (reference sequence). This CDR3 comprises 14 residues. The V gene lost 6 bases and the J gene lost 1 base, with 12 bases spanning the gap.

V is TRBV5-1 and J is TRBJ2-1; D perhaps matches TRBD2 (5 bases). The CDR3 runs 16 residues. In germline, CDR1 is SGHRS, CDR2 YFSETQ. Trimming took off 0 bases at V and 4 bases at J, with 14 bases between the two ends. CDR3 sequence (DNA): TGCGCCAGCAGCTTGGCCGGGCGGGTTGCATACAATGAGCAGTTCTTC. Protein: CASSLAGRVAYNEQFF.

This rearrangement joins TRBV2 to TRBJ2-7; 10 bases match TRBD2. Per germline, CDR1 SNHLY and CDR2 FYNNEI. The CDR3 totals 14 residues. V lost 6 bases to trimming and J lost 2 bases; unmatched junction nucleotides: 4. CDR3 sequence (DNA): TGTGCCAGCAGAGCCGGGACTAGCGCCTACGAGCAGTACTTC. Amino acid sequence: CASRAGTSAYEQYF.

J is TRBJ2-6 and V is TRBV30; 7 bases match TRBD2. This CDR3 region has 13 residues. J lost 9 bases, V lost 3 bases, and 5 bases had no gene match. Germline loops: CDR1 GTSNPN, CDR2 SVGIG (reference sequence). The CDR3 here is CAWSGGNHNVLTF. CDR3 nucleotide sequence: TGTGCCTGGAGCGGGGGGAATCACAACGTCCTGACTTTC.